The rows below give T cell receptor beta chains drawn from one sample of a study of PD-1 blockade in classical Hodgkin lymphoma. Sequenced by immunoSEQ multiplex PCR; TCRdb stores in-frame clones only, minus some. The sample gives 100,000 or so clones, roughly 90% of which show up once; about 6.1% is in the top ten. Sequences were derived from peripheral blood mononuclear cells (PBMCs), sampled before the second cycle of nivolumab. The receptors were sampled from a human donor with classical Hodgkin lymphoma. Both conserved end residues are part of each CDR3. The D gene is left open where the match is weak. Clone size is stated in some rows and not others, as once, few, many or a class when expanded.

size | D | J | V | CDR3 | DNA
NA | TRBD2 | TRBJ2-3 | TRBV2 | CASSEYTSGDTQYF | TGTGCCAGCAGTGAATATACTAGCGGTGATACGCAGTATTTT
NA | TRBD1 | TRBJ1-1 | TRBV5-1 | CASSSSGTGPEAFF | TGCGCCAGCAGCTCGTCCGGGACAGGTCCTGAAGCTTTCTTT
NA | NA | TRBJ2-1 | TRBV30 | CAWSADRSPYNEQFF | TGTGCCTGGAGTGCGGATAGGTCGCCCTACAATGAGCAGTTCTTC
NA | TRBD1 | TRBJ1-5 | TRBV28 | CAARTGGENQPQHF | TGTGCCGCCAGGACAGGGGGCGAGAATCAGCCCCAGCATTTT
NA | TRBD1 | TRBJ2-7 | TRBV19 | CASSIAPGGYEQYF | TGTGCCAGTAGTATAGCTCCAGGGGGCTACGAGCAGTACTTC
NA | NA | TRBJ1-1 | TRBV7-8 | CASSSPGLMNTEAFF | TGTGCCAGCAGCTCGCCGGGACTCATGAACACTGAAGCTTTCTTT
few | NA | TRBJ1-5 | TRBV30 | CAWKVGNQPQHF | TGTGCCTGGAAGGTGGGAAATCAGCCCCAGCATTTT
NA | NA | TRBJ2-7 | TRBV18 | CASSPPSSPYEQYF | TGTGCCAGCTCACCACCCTCGAGCCCCTACGAGCAGTACTTC
NA | NA | TRBJ2-7 | TRBV25-1 | CASTDSYEQYF | TGTGCCAGCACTGACTCCTACGAGCAGTACTTC
NA | NA | TRBJ1-6 | TRBV10-3 | CAIRDSHNSPLHF | TGTGCCATCAGGGACAGCCATAATTCACCCCTCCACTTT
NA | NA | TRBJ2-2 | TRBV2 | CASSDQGIYTGELFF | TGTGCCAGCAGTGACCAGGGGATTTACACCGGGGAGCTGTTTTTT
NA | NA | TRBJ2-5 | TRBV7-2 | CASSPYGGGLFGSQYF | TGTGCCAGCAGTCCCTATGGAGGGGGGTTATTTGGGAGCCAGTACTTC
NA | NA | TRBJ1-1 | TRBV19 | CASSILIGGPNTEAFF | TGTGCCAGTAGTATCCTCATAGGAGGGCCGAACACTGAAGCTTTCTTT
NA | NA | TRBJ1-6 | TRBV28 | CASRPLLGSPLHF | TGTGCCAGCAGACCCCTCCTCGGATCACCCCTCCACTTT
NA | NA | TRBJ2-3 | TRBV29-1 | CSVEDGIDTQYF | TGCAGCGTTGAAGACGGGATCGATACGCAGTATTTT
NA | NA | TRBJ1-4 | TRBV28 | CASSFAGDKGEKLFF | TGTGCCAGCAGTTTTGCAGGGGATAAAGGTGAAAAACTGTTTTTT
NA | NA | TRBJ1-1 | TRBV6-1 | CASNRQSNTEAFF | TGTGCCAGCAACCGACAGTCGAACACTGAAGCTTTCTTT
NA | TRBD2 | TRBJ2-4 | TRBV6-5 | CASSYSTRLANIQYF | TGTGCCAGCAGTTACTCGACCAGACTAGCAAACATTCAGTACTTC
NA | TRBD2 | TRBJ2-5 | TRBV9 | CASSVGLAGETQYF | TGTGCCAGCAGCGTAGGACTAGCTGGGGAGACCCAGTACTTC
few | NA | TRBJ1-2 | TRBV6-5 | CASRHRVDPNGYTF | TGTGCCAGCAGACACAGGGTGGACCCGAATGGCTACACCTTC
NA | TRBD1 | TRBJ1-2 | TRBV9 | CASSSRDSNGYTF | TGTGCCAGCAGCTCCCGGGACAGCAATGGCTACACCTTC
NA | TRBD1 | TRBJ1-5 | TRBV7-8 | CASSLLYWGQGNQPQHF | TGTGCCAGCAGCTTACTATATTGGGGACAGGGAAATCAGCCCCAGCATTTT
NA | NA | TRBJ2-1 | TRBV14 | CASSRWNEQFF | TGTGCCAGCAGCCGGTGGAATGAGCAGTTCTTC
NA | TRBD1 | TRBJ1-6 | TRBV7-9 | CASSSRDREDSPLHF | TGTGCCAGCAGCTCGAGGGACAGGGAAGATTCACCCCTCCACTTT
NA | TRBD1 | TRBJ1-1 | TRBV11-2 | CASSLTGAPSTEAFF | TGTGCCAGCAGCTTGACAGGGGCCCCGAGCACTGAAGCTTTCTTT
NA | TRBD2 | TRBJ2-1 | TRBV5-5 | CASSLAPLAGLVNEQFF | TGTGCCAGCAGCTTGGCTCCCCTAGCGGGGTTGGTTAATGAGCAGTTCTTC
once | TRBD1 | TRBJ1-4 | TRBV19 | CASSTRQGGFLGEKLFF | TGTGCCAGTAGTACCCGACAGGGCGGATTTCTTGGGGAAAAACTGTTTTTT
few | TRBD1 | TRBJ1-2 | TRBV7-9 | CASSFYSGGSYGYTF | TGTGCCAGCAGCTTCTATTCAGGGGGCTCCTATGGCTACACCTTC
NA | NA | TRBJ2-7 | TRBV28 | CASSGDTGPYEQYF | TGTGCCAGCAGCGGAGACACAGGTCCCTACGAGCAGTACTTC
NA | TRBD1 | TRBJ1-1 | TRBV2 | CASRVNKGATEAFF | TGTGCCAGCAGAGTAAACAAGGGGGCCACTGAAGCTTTCTTT
NA | NA | TRBJ2-7 | TRBV7-3 | CASSLIGDYEQYF | TGTGCCAGCAGCTTAATCGGGGACTACGAGCAGTACTTC
NA | NA | TRBJ2-2 | TRBV7-7 | CASSFGPSRELFF | TGTGCCAGCAGCTTTGGGCCCTCCAGGGAGCTGTTTTTT
NA | NA | TRBJ2-2 | TRBV11-2 | CATVPLGSNTGELFF | TGTGCCACCGTTCCTTTAGGCTCGAACACCGGGGAGCTGTTTTTT
NA | NA | TRBJ1-6 | TRBV7-9 | CASSLYFQVNSPLHF | TGTGCCAGCAGCTTATACTTCCAGGTTAATTCACCCCTCCACTTT
NA | NA | TRBJ2-3 | TRBV7-8 | CASSWEGATDTQYF | TGTGCCAGCAGCTGGGAGGGGGCCACAGATACGCAGTATTTT
NA | TRBD1 | TRBJ1-5 | TRBV5-1 | CASSTTGGDQPQHF | TGCGCCAGCAGCACGACAGGGGGCGATCAGCCCCAGCATTTT
once | TRBD1 | TRBJ2-3 | TRBV19 | CASSNRDRGLSTDTQYF | TGTGCCAGTAGCAACCGGGACAGGGGATTAAGCACAGATACGCAGTATTTT
NA | NA | TRBJ1-2 | TRBV11-2 | CASTPRQGLYGYTF | TGTGCCAGCACCCCCCGCCAAGGACTCTATGGCTACACCTTC
NA | TRBD1 | TRBJ2-1 | TRBV5-1 | CASGTGGINNEQFF | TGCGCCAGCGGAACAGGGGGCATCAACAATGAGCAGTTCTTC
NA | TRBD2 | TRBJ2-7 | TRBV5-4 | CASSNLAGADYEQYF | TGTGCCAGCAGCAATCTAGCGGGGGCCGACTACGAGCAGTACTTC
NA | TRBD2 | TRBJ2-7 | TRBV15 | CATSARLAAGEQYF | TGTGCCACCAGCGCACGACTAGCTGCCGGTGAGCAGTACTTC
NA | TRBD1 | TRBJ1-5 | TRBV6-5 | CASSYSGTGGQPQHF | TGTGCCAGCAGTTACAGCGGGACAGGGGGCCAGCCCCAGCATTTT
NA | NA | TRBJ2-1 | TRBV19 | CASSPPPSYNEQFF | TGTGCCAGTAGTCCCCCGCCTTCCTACAATGAGCAGTTCTTC
NA | TRBD2 | TRBJ2-2 | TRBV7-2 | CASSLDRTRPSGELFF | TGTGCCAGCAGCTTAGACAGGACTAGGCCCTCCGGGGAGCTGTTTTTT
NA | TRBD1 | TRBJ2-2 | TRBV5-6 | CASSFLTGVPGELFF | TGTGCCAGCAGCTTTTTAACAGGGGTACCCGGGGAGCTGTTTTTT
NA | NA | TRBJ2-3 | TRBV15 | CATSRDFTQGGTDTQYF | TGTGCCACCAGCAGAGATTTTACCCAGGGGGGGACAGATACGCAGTATTTT
NA | TRBD1 | TRBJ1-2 | TRBV6-5 | CASSYGGTGYGYTF | TGTGCCAGCAGTTACGGGGGGACAGGCTATGGCTACACCTTC
once | TRBD2 | TRBJ2-1 | TRBV29-1 | CSVEGPGGVGNEQFF | TGCAGCGTTGAAGGGCCGGGGGGTGTCGGCAATGAGCAGTTCTTC
NA | NA | TRBJ2-7 | TRBV7-6 | CASSRSGPAGYNYEQYF | TGTGCCAGCAGCCGCAGTGGCCCGGCGGGTTACAACTACGAGCAGTACTTC
NA | NA | TRBJ1-4 | TRBV4-3 | CASSQVHRQNEKLFF | TGCGCCAGCAGCCAAGTTCACCGACAGAATGAAAAACTGTTTTTT
NA | NA | TRBJ1-4 | TRBV18 | CASSGLGGDEKLFF | TGTGCCAGCTCAGGCCTGGGGGGAGATGAAAAACTGTTTTTT
NA | NA | TRBJ2-7 | TRBV2 | CASGGVMEQYF | TGTGCCAGCGGTGGGGTAATGGAGCAGTACTTC